This T cell receptor beta chain was obtained from a study of tumor-infiltrating lymphocytes in primary liver carcinoma. The overall study: All patients had surgically resected primary liver carcinoma.

The CDR3 length is 13 residues. Germline V gene data show CDR1 as MNHNS and CDR2 as SASEGT. Germline DNA was also extracted, while the blood RNA originated from unsorted whole blood. Note on this clonotype: At one boundary the junction diverges from the germline segment, which might be a read error.

Production of TCR beta cDNA used roughly 500 ng total RNA together with a constant-region primer. Slightly modified ARM-PCR, run as three nested multiplex PCR rounds, produced the TCR beta libraries. Two initial PCR rounds of around 10 cycles each paired TRBV1-TRBV30 forward primers with a C-beta reverse primer. TCRdb called the multiplex PCR reads again in MiXCR, with one record for every CDR3 protein. The sample shows 250,000 to 400,000 distinct CDR3 sequences, around three fifths of them seen only once. This sequence originates from a man aged 40-49 years with primary liver carcinoma and hepatitis B virus infection. V gene TRBV6-1 combines with J gene TRBJ1-1; D is undetermined. Sequencing was performed on peripheral blood. The CDR3 DNA reads as TGTGCCTGCAGTGATCAGTGGAACACTGAAGCTTTCTTT. This gives the protein CACSDQWNTEAFF.